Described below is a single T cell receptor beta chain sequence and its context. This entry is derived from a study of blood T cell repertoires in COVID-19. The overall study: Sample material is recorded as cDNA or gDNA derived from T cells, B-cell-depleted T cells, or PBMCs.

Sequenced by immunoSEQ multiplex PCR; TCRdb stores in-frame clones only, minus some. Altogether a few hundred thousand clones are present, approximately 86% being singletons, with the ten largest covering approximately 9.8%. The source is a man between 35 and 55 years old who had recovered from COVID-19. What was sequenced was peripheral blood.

The CDR3, as DNA: TGCGCCAGCAGCCATTCGGAGGGCCGCACTGAAGCTTTCTTT. It encodes CASSHSEGRTEAFF. The J gene is TRBJ1-1, the V gene TRBV4-1; D not resolved. The CDR3 is made up of 14 amino acids. Germline V gene lookup returns CDR1 MGHRA and CDR2 YSYEKL. Between the trimmed V and J ends, which lost 3 bases and 4 bases, there was a span of 12 bases.